The T cell receptor (beta chain) described here comes from a study of blood T cell repertoires in COVID-19. Background on the study: Researchers got acute and convalescent COVID-19 samples from the United States, Italy and Spain. From T cells, B-cell-depleted T cells, or PBMCs came the material, which was cDNA or gDNA.

Original handling: By means of reference gene primer amplification, nucleated cell counts were estimated. Some clones are missing from TCRdb's copy, which holds only in-frame ones; the method was immunoSEQ multiplex PCR. V and J calls and clone size are copied from that table; D and trimming were computed from the DNA. The sample lists about 150,000 clones, about nine tenths occurring once. The source is a woman between 45 and 60 years old with acute or convalescent COVID-19. Sequencing was performed on peripheral blood.

The CDR3 DNA reads TGTGCCAGCAGTTTATTCAGGGCGGCCGGAAACACCATATATTTT. Translation: CASSLFRAAGNTIYF. J is TRBJ1-3 and V is TRBV28; TRBD1 might be the D (5 bases). V lost 1 base, J lost 4 bases, and 11 bases lay in between. Germline CDR1 and CDR2: MDHEN and SYDVKM. The CDR3 covers 15 residues.